Below, one T cell receptor beta chain is given with its context. The data originate from a study of response to subunit inactivated influenza vaccine. Per the germline V gene, CDR1 is LNHNV and CDR2 is YYDKDF (reference sequence). Deletions cut 1 base from V and 5 bases from J, with 11 bases between. CDR3 length equals 14 residues. Each CDR3 protein gets one entry after TCRdb re-called the RT-PCR reads with MiXCR. Among under 550,000 distinct CDR3 sequences listed, around 7.7% were seen once. The sequencing used PBMCs from blood, collected roughly 24 months after vaccination. V gene TRBV15 combines with J gene TRBJ2-5; D may be TRBD2 (5 bases). This receptor was obtained from a man aged 50 to 69 who received an inactivated influenza vaccine. CDR3: CATSRGREVETQYF. The CDR3 DNA reads TGTGCCACCAGCAGAGGCCGGGAAGTGGAGACCCAGTACTTC.